This T cell receptor beta chain was found in a study of response to subunit inactivated influenza vaccine (dated by TCRdb to 2016 to 2018). Describing the broader study: Deep quantitative T cell receptor repertoire profiling was used in the study to track responses to a trivalent subunit inactivated influenza vaccine.

This clonotype showed up just a few times. The antigen it recognizes is unknown. Base qualities are missing; no much larger clone stands one base away. CDR3 length: 16 amino acids, cysteine to phenylalanine. CDR3 DNA is the only sequence kept; it has 48 bases, read in frame from the first base. V is trimmed back by 4 bases and J by 4 bases, and the junction contains 5 bases that no gene match accounts for. Sequences SGHTA (CDR1) and FQGNSA (CDR2) are obtained from the germline V gene. Library method: RT-PCR. TCRdb lists the instrument as Illumina HiSeq 2500. Through fastp at Q25 and MiXCR, TCRdb rebuilt clones from the public reads, retaining in-frame beta chains. Each CDR3 protein appears once, grouped with its most common genes and DNA. Counted in this sample were 530,000 or so distinct CDR3 sequences; 10% to 15% of them appeared once. Roughly 10% of the sample comes from the top ten. General findings and caveats noted by the study authors: It was suggested by the authors that each seasonal influenza vaccination may recruit only a limited number of new T cells.

This TCR was recovered from a man aged 45 to 65 who received an inactivated influenza vaccine. Donor details come from another sample of the same person, matched by shared clones. Here the sequenced sample was PBMCs from blood, taken on the day of vaccination. The chain is encoded by TRBV7-2 joined to TRBJ2-5; 14 bases in the middle match TRBD2. The DNA reads as follows: TGTGCCAGCAGCTCCCGACTAGCGGGAGGGTCAGAGACCCAGTACTTC. It codes for CASSSRLAGGSETQYF.